What follows are 27 T cell receptor beta chains derived from one specimen sequenced in a study of human T cells and chemical hapten exposure. Time point given: patch test 1, 2 weeks after DPC sensitization. As to treatment: therapeutic diphenylcyclopropenone sensitization with weekly scalp DPC. One entry per CDR3 protein results from TCRdb running MiXCR on the RACE reads. This table holds 95,000 to 150,000 distinct CDR3 sequences, approximately 14% found once. The specimen comprised whole blood, sampled in connection with sensitization to the hapten diphenylcyclopropenone (DPC). All receptors derive from a man aged 18-30 years with alopecia areata. Some clones in this sample may be carry-over from other donors' samples.

In this sample, this clonotype turned up a few times. The V and J genes are TRBV5-1 and TRBJ2-6; 9 bases align to TRBD1. This CDR3 spans 18 amino acids. CDR1 and CDR2 (germline): SGHRS, YFSETQ. Unmatched junction bases numbered 4, after V lost 0 bases and J lost 0 bases. CDR3 DNA: TGCGCCAGCAGCTTGGTACAGGGGGCCTTCTCTGGGGCCAACGTCCTGACTTTC. The encoded protein is CASSLVQGAFSGANVLTF.

This clonotype was found a few times. V and J are TRBV2 and TRBJ2-2; D unclear. V was pared by 2 bases and J by 4 bases, with 8 bases between. Germline loops: CDR1 SNHLY, CDR2 FYNNEI. This CDR3 is 14 amino acids long. This chain's CDR3 is CASSELTVTGELFF. DNA for the CDR3: TGTGCCAGCAGTGAACTGACCGTCACCGGGGAGCTGTTTTTT.

The chain joins TRBV15 to TRBJ1-1; tentatively, D is TRBD1 (5 bases). Germline CDR1 is LNHNV and CDR2 is YYDKDF (reference sequence). Trimming cost V 3 bases and J 1 base, with 15 bases left between them. The CDR3 extends over 16 amino acids. CDR3 bases: TGTGCCACCAGCAGGTACCAGTCGGGACCGAACACTGAAGCTTTCTTT. Translation gives CATSRYQSGPNTEAFF.

This clonotype came up a few times. The chain carries TRBV12-3 or TRBV12-4 and TRBJ2-7, with no clear D. There are 16 residues in the CDR3. Trimming took off 4 bases at V and 4 bases at J, with 20 bases between the two ends. CDR3 region: CASSSAITLVRYEQYF. CDR3 DNA sequence: TGTGCCAGCAGTTCCGCAATTACCCTAGTCCGGTACGAGCAGTACTTC.

The chain links TRBV6-2 or TRBV6-3 to TRBJ1-5; 9 nucleotides match TRBD1. V gave up 6 bases and J gave up 4 bases; unmatched junction bases: 7. Germline CDR1 MNHEY, CDR2 SVGEGT. The CDR3 is made up of 15 amino acids. The DNA of the CDR3 is TGTGCCAGCAGCGAGACAGGGGGAGTGAATCAGCCCCAGCATTTT. It is translated as CASSETGGVNQPQHF.

The chain employs TRBV6-6 and TRBJ1-5; no reliable D call. Germline values: CDR1 MNHNY, CDR2 SVGAGI (reference sequence). The CDR3 spans 13 residues. Trimming removed 5 bases from V and 4 bases from J, with 9 bases in between. CDR3 in amino acids: CASSPKGNQPQHF. CDR3 nucleotide sequence: TGTGCCAGCAGTCCCAAGGGTAATCAGCCCCAGCATTTT.

This clonotype was picked up many times. The rearrangement links TRBV28 to TRBJ2-3; D remains ambiguous. Germline CDR1 is MDHEN and CDR2 is SYDVKM. There are 13 residues in the CDR3. V was pared by 10 bases and J by 0 bases, with 11 bases between. The chain's CDR3 is CATKGPSTDTQYF. In nucleotides, the CDR3 is TGTGCCACCAAGGGTCCTAGCACAGATACGCAGTATTTT.

V is TRBV7-9 and J is TRBJ2-1; TRBD2 might be the D (6 bases). The CDR3 sequence is 16 residues long. In germline, CDR1 is SEHNR, CDR2 FQNEAQ (reference sequence). Trimming removed 4 bases at V and 0 bases at J, with 13 bases between. As DNA, the CDR3 is TGTGCCAGCAGCTCCTTAGCGGTGAGCTCCTACAATGAGCAGTTCTTC. It translates to CASSSLAVSSYNEQFF.

This clonotype has just a few counts. V usage is TRBV27 and J usage is TRBJ1-4; no firm D call. The CDR3 loop spans 14 amino acids. Per germline, CDR1 MNHEY and CDR2 SMNVEV (reference sequence). Deletions cut 4 bases from V and 8 bases from J, with 14 bases between. CDR3 amino acids: CASSCRGMEEKLFF. CDR3 DNA: TGTGCCAGCAGTTGCCGGGGAATGGAAGAAAAACTGTTTTTT.

As to this clonotype: The final CDR3 position lacks the conserved phenylalanine or tryptophan, pointing to a likely read error. The chain is built from TRBV12-3 or TRBV12-4 and TRBJ2-7; D uncertain. This CDR3 has 12 residues. With 5 bases removed from V and 3 bases from J, the gap between germline ends came to 8 bases. CDR3 loop: CASSPSGYEQYY. CDR3 nucleotide sequence: TGTGCCAGCAGTCCCTCGGGCTACGAGCAGTACTAC.

In this sample, this clonotype turned up a few times. V usage is TRBV12-5 and J usage is TRBJ1-6, with D possibly matching TRBD1 (6 bases). This CDR3 has 12 amino acids. Trimming pared 5 bases from V and 7 bases from J, leaving 6 bases between. Per the germline V gene, CDR1 is LGHNT and CDR2 is FRNRAP. The chain's CDR3 is CASGTGNSPLHF. The CDR3 DNA sequence: TGTGCTAGTGGTACAGGGAATTCACCCCTCCACTTT. The variable domain in full, with the rest retrieved from reference TRBV12-5 and TRBJ1-6, is DARVTQTPRHKVTEMGQEVTMRCQPILGHNTVFWYRQTMMQGLELLAYFRNRAPLDDSGMPKDRFSAEMPDATLATLKIQPSEPRDSAVYFCASGTGNSPLHFGNGTRLTVT.

The CDR3 region is CASSEAGPIEQYV. The CDR3 DNA follows: TGTGCCAGCAGTGAAGCCGGGCCAATCGAGCAGTACGTC. The chain uses TRBV2 and TRBJ2-7; D gene ambiguous. V was cut by 0 bases and J by 6 bases, with 9 bases left in between. This CDR3 is built from 13 residues. Per the germline V gene, CDR1 is SNHLY and CDR2 is FYNNEI.

This clonotype turned up a few times. The V gene is TRBV28, the J gene TRBJ2-7; D might be TRBD1 or TRBD2, each matching 5 bases. CDR3 length: 13 amino acids. Germline assignment: CDR1 MDHEN and CDR2 SYDVKM. V dropped 7 bases and J dropped 3 bases, with 13 bases sitting between them. The CDR3 loop reads CASIGQGRYEQYF. Here the CDR3 DNA reads TGTGCCAGCATCGGTCAGGGACGCTACGAGCAGTACTTC.

This clonotype was observed at least ten times. The DNA of the CDR3 is TGTGCCAGCAGCTTAGGATCAGGGTCTGGAAACACCATATATTTT. Translation: CASSLGSGSGNTIYF. The rearrangement uses TRBV7-2 and TRBJ1-3; TRBD1 is a possible D gene (5 bases). The CDR3 sequence is 15 residues long. Between the trimmed V and J ends, which lost 1 base and 1 base, there was a span of 8 bases. CDR1 is SGHTA and CDR2 is FQGNSA in the germline V gene.

The CDR3, as DNA: TGTGCCAGCACCCTTAGGTCTGCAGATACGCAGTATTTT. This sequence encodes CASTLRSADTQYF. The chain combines TRBV3-1 with TRBJ2-3; D is unclear. CDR3 size: 13 residues. V was pared by 7 bases and J by 4 bases, with 12 bases between. Looked up from germline, CDR1 is LGHDT and CDR2 is YNNKEL (reference sequence).

The genes are TRBV24-1 and TRBJ2-1; 10 nucleotides line up with TRBD1. Germline V gene data show CDR1 as KGHDR and CDR2 as SFDVKD. The CDR3 extends over 12 amino acids. Unmatched junction bases numbered 4, after V lost 9 bases and J lost 9 bases. In DNA, the CDR3 is TGTGCCACCGGACAGGGGGTTGGTGAGCAGTTCTTC. Its protein product is CATGQGVGEQFF.

This chain uses TRBV5-1 with TRBJ1-1; D is uncertain. V was pared by 0 bases and J by 4 bases, with 13 bases between. This CDR3 region has 15 residues. Germline CDR1 is SGHRS and CDR2 is YFSETQ. The CDR3 bases are TGCGCCAGCAGCTTGGCCGTCGGAGGGCCCACTGAAGCTTTCTTT. Translation gives CASSLAVGGPTEAFF.

The chain recombines TRBV6-2 or TRBV6-3 with TRBJ2-5, with 9 positions matching TRBD2. The CDR3 is 15 amino acids. The V and J ends lost 6 bases and 5 bases, in that order; junction bases with no gene match: 10. Germline V lookup: CDR1 MNHEY, CDR2 SVGEGT. CDR3 amino acids: CASSTRSGGQETQYF. In DNA, the CDR3 is TGTGCCAGCAGCACTCGTAGCGGGGGACAGGAGACCCAGTACTTC.

J is TRBJ2-2 and V is TRBV5-5, with TRBD1 matching 7 bases. The CDR3 has 16 amino acids. V lost 3 bases and J lost 1; bases outside the gene matches: 6. Germline CDR1 reads SGHKS; CDR2 reads YYEKEE (reference sequence). CDR3 DNA: TGTGCCAGCAGCTCCGCCGGGACAGAGAACACCGGGGAGCTGTTTTTT. It specifies CASSSAGTENTGELFF.

A few counts support this clonotype. This chain connects TRBV7-2 to TRBJ2-3; TRBD1 or TRBD2 may be the D gene (5 bases each). V was shortened by 5 bases and J by 1 base, with 10 bases between the two germline ends. Germline V gene lookup returns CDR1 SGHTA and CDR2 FQGNSA. CDR3 length equals 14 residues. The CDR3 region is CASSLGPGTDTQYF. DNA of the CDR3: TGTGCCAGCAGCCTGGGACCGGGCACAGATACGCAGTATTTT.

This clonotype turned up a few times. The rearrangement links TRBV11-1 to TRBJ1-1; 7 bases agree with TRBD1. Germline values: CDR1 SGHAT, CDR2 FQDESV (reference sequence). Losses at the gene ends were 3 bases for V and 4 bases for J; bases not matched to a gene: 5. The length of the CDR3 is 14 residues. The CDR3 nucleotides read TGTGCCAGCAGCTTTGGACAGGCTAGCACTGAAGCTTTCTTT. It is translated as CASSFGQASTEAFF. The whole variable domain, remainder taken from reference TRBV11-1 and TRBJ1-1, is EAEVAQSPRYKITEKSQAVAFWCDPISGHATLYWYRQILGQGPELLVQFQDESVVDDSQLPKDRFSAERLKGVDSTLKIQPAELGDSAMYLCASSFGQASTEAFFGQGTRLTVV.

This clonotype was counted between two and nine times. This chain connects TRBV7-3 to TRBJ2-6, with D unresolved. CDR3 length: 13 amino acids. Looked up from germline, CDR1 is SGHTA and CDR2 is FQGTGA. The V and J ends lost 5 bases and 3 bases respectively, with 5 bases between them. The chain's CDR3 is CASSPYGANVLTF. The DNA for the CDR3 is TGTGCCAGCAGCCCTTATGGGGCCAACGTCCTGACTTTC.

This clonotype was observed a handful of times. This rearrangement joins TRBV7-3 to TRBJ1-2; D is unclear. CDR1 is SGHTA, CDR2 FQGTGA, per germline. Trimming stripped 1 base from V and 0 bases from J, with 15 bases between. The CDR3 contains 17 residues. This CDR3 reads CASSLNPYQEANYGYTF. The CDR3 coding sequence is TGTGCCAGCAGCTTAAATCCCTACCAGGAAGCTAACTATGGCTACACCTTC.

This clonotype is a singleton in its sample. The rearrangement links TRBV9 to TRBJ2-2; TRBD2 agrees at 11 bases. The germline gives CDR1 SGDLS, CDR2 YYNGEE. The CDR3 totals 19 residues. Unmatched junction bases numbered 14, after V lost 0 bases and J lost 7 bases. CDR3: CASSVAPTPTSGGVGELFF. CDR3 bases: TGTGCCAGCAGCGTAGCTCCCACTCCTACTAGCGGGGGAGTCGGGGAGCTGTTTTTT.

This clonotype came up many times. The V gene is TRBV12-3 or TRBV12-4, the J gene TRBJ2-7; TRBD1 agrees at 7 bases. There are 14 residues in the CDR3. V trimming: 5 bases; J trimming: 7 bases; junction bases outside the gene matches: 11. Written as DNA, the CDR3 is TGTGCCAGCAGTCCGTACAGGGGCCATACGGAGCAGTACTTC. It is translated as CASSPYRGHTEQYF.

This clonotype was observed a few times. The chain joins TRBV7-9 to TRBJ2-7, with no clear D. Trimming removed 0 bases from V and 2 bases from J, with 5 bases in between. In germline, CDR1 is SEHNR, CDR2 FQNEAQ (reference sequence). The CDR3 extends over 13 amino acids. Here the CDR3 reads CASSLAFPYEQYF. The CDR3 region has the DNA TGTGCCAGCAGCTTAGCGTTCCCCTACGAGCAGTACTTC.

This clonotype was counted at least ten times. This rearrangement joins TRBV9 to TRBJ1-2, with D possibly being TRBD1 (6 bases). Trimming cost V 7 bases and J 6 bases, with 28 bases left between them. CDR3 length equals 17 residues. Germline V gene data show CDR1 as SGDLS and CDR2 as YYNGEE. CDR3 residues: CASRKGAATLAGDGYTF. Here the CDR3 DNA reads TGTGCCAGCCGCAAAGGGGCAGCTACCTTGGCAGGGGATGGCTACACCTTC. Full variable domain (remainder filled in from reference TRBV9 and TRBJ1-2): DSGVTQTPKHLITATGQRVTLRCSPRSGDLSVYWYQQSLDQGLQFLIQYYNGEERAKGNILERFSAQQFPDLHSELNLSSLELGDSALYFCASRKGAATLAGDGYTFGSGTRLTVV.